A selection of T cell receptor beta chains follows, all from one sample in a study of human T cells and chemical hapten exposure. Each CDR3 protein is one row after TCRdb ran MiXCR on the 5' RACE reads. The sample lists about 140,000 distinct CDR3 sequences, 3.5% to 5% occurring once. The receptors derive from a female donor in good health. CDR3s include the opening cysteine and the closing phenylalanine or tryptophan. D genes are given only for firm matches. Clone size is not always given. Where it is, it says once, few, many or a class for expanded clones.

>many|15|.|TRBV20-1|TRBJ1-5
TGCAGTGCTAGCCCCGCAAGGACTATTGGGCAGCCCCAGCATTTT
CSASPARTIGQPQHF
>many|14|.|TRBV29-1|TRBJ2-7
TGCAGCGTCACGCGGGCAGGGGCCTCCTACGAGCAGTACTTC
CSVTRAGASYEQYF
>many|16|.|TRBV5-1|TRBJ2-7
TGCGCCAGCAGCTTGGGACTTCGTTCATATACGTACGAGCAGTACTTC
CASSLGLRSYTYEQYF
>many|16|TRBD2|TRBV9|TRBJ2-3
TGTGCCAGCAGCCTCAGCGGGGCCCAACGCACAGATACGCAGTATTTT
CASSLSGAQRTDTQYF
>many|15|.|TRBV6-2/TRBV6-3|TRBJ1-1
TGTGCCAGCAGTTACTTCCCCCCTATGAACACTGAAGCTTTCTTT
CASSYFPPMNTEAFF
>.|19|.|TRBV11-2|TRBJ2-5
TGTGCCAGCAGCTCCAGTCCCCCTTTGCTTTTCGGTGGTGGGGAGACCCAGTACTTC
CASSSSPPLLFGGGETQYF
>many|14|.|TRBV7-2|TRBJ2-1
TGTGCCAGCAGCTTAGTGGGGACACAGGGTGAGCAGTTCTTC
CASSLVGTQGEQFF
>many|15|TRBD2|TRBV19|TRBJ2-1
TGTGCCAGTAGTATCTTTAGCGGGGCGTACAATGAGCAGTTCTTC
CASSIFSGAYNEQFF
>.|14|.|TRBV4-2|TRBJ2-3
TGTGCCAGCAGCCAAGAGCACGCGGGGGCTACGCAGTATTTT
CASSQEHAGATQYF
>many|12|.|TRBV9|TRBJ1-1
TGTGCCAGCGGCAGCTTGAACACTGAAGCTTTCTTT
CASGSLNTEAFF
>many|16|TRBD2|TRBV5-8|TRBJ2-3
TGTGCCAGCAGCTTGGGCGTAGCGGGGGCCACAGATACGCAGTATTTT
CASSLGVAGATDTQYF
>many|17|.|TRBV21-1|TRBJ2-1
TGTGCCAGCAGCATCCCTCTGCGGGGGGGCCTATTGTCTTGGCAGTTCTTC
CASSIPLRGGLLSWQFF
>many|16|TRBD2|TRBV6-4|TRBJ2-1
TGTGCCAGCAGTGACGGATCCGGCGGGGGGGCGAATGAGCAGTTCTTC
CASSDGSGGGANEQFF
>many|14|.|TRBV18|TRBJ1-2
TGTGCCAGCTCACCACGTGAGGGGAGCTATGGCTACACCTTC
CASSPREGSYGYTF
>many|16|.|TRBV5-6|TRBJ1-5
TGTGCCAGCAGCAGGGGACTTTTGTTGTCCAATCAGCCCCAGCATTTT
CASSRGLLLSNQPQHF
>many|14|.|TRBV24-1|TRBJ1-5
TGTGCCACCAAGGCCGGTGGTGGCAATCAGCCCCAGCATTTT
CATKAGGGNQPQHF
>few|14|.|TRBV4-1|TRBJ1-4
TGCGCCAGCAGCCGGAGCGGACATAAAGAAAAACTGTTTTTT
CASSRSGHKEKLFF
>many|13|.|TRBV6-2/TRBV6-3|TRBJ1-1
TGTGCCAGCAGGCCCGCGCCGAACACTGAAGCTTTCTTT
CASRPAPNTEAFF
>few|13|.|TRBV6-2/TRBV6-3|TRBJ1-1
TGTGCCAGCATGGTACAGTTAGGCACTGAAGCTTTCTTT
CASMVQLGTEAFF
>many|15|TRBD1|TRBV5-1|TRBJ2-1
TGCGCCAGCAGCCGGGACAGGAGCGAATTCAATGAGCAGTTCTTC
CASSRDRSEFNEQFF
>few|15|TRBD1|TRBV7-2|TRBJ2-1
TGTGCCAGCAGCCTACAGGGGGGTCCCTACAATGAGCAGTTCTTC
CASSLQGGPYNEQFF
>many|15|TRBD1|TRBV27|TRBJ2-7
TGTGCCAGCAGTTTATGGGACAGGATATCCTACGAGCAGTACTTC
CASSLWDRISYEQYF
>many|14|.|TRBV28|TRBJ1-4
TGTGCCAGCAGTAATCGGGGGGGAGATGGAAAACTGTTTTTT
CASSNRGGDGKLFF
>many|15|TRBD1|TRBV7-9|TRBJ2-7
TGTGCCAGCAGCCGAATAGAGCAGGGGGCTTACGAGCAGTACTTC
CASSRIEQGAYEQYF
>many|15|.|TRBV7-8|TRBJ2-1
TGTGCCAGCAGCCCCAAGGGTCAGGGGACTGGTGAGCAGTTCTTC
CASSPKGQGTGEQFF
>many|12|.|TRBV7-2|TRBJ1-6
TGTGCCAGCAGCCACTTTTCTTCACCCCTCCACTTT
CASSHFSSPLHF
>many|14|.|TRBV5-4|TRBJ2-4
TGTGCCGTTAGTGGGGGGTTCGGCAAAAACATTCAGTACTTC
CAVSGGFGKNIQYF
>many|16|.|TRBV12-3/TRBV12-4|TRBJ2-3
TGTGCCAGCAGTTTCGGAGAGGGACCCCACACAGATACGCAGTATTTT
CASSFGEGPHTDTQYF
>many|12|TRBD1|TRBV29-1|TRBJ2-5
TGCAGCGTGGGACAGAGACAAGAGACCCAGTACTTC
CSVGQRQETQYF
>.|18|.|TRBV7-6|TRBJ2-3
TGTGCCAGCAGCCACATAGGCACGGGGGCTGAGAACACAGATACGCAGTATTTT
CASSHIGTGAENTDTQYF
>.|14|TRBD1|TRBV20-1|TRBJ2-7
TGCAGTGCTGCGGACAGGGCGCTCTCCTACGAGCAGTACTTC
CSAADRALSYEQYF
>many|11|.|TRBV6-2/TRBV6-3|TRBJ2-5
TGTGCCAGCAGTTACCCCAGCAATCCGTACTTC
CASSYPSNPYF
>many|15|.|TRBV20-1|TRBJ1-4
TGCAGTGCTAGATTGTCTGGGCTCGGGGGTGAAAAACTGTTTTTT
CSARLSGLGGEKLFF
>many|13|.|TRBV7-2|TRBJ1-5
TGTGCCAGCAGCTTACGAGGCAATCAGCCCCAGCATTTT
CASSLRGNQPQHF
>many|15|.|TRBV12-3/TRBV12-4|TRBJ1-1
TGTGCCAGCAGTTTTGTTCCAGGGATGAACACTGAAGCTTTCTTT
CASSFVPGMNTEAFF
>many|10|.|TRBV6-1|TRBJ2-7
TGTGCCACGGAGGGCTACGAGCAGTACTTC
CATEGYEQYF
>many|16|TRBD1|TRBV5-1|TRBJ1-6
TGCGCCAGCAGCTTGTTCGGACAGGGCTATAATTCACCCCTCCACTTT
CASSLFGQGYNSPLHF
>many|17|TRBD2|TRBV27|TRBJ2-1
TGTGCCAGCACCCCGGAAGTTCGGGCGGGGGGTCACAATGAGCAGTTCTTC
CASTPEVRAGGHNEQFF
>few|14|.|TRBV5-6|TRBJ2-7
TGTGCCAGCTACGACAGGTCGGGGTCCTACGAGCAGTACTTC
CASYDRSGSYEQYF
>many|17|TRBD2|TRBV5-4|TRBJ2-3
TGTGCCAGCAGCCTCCCTAATGGCGGGGGGTACGCAGATACGCAGTATTTT
CASSLPNGGGYADTQYF
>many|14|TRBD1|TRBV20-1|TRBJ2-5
TGCAGTGCCCCTCGTAGGGACAGGGGTGAGACCCAGTACTTC
CSAPRRDRGETQYF
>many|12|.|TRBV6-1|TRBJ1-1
TGTGCCAGCAGTGGGGTATTGGCTGAAGCTTTCTTT
CASSGVLAEAFF
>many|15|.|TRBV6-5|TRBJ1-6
TGTGCCAGCAGGTCGCCGGGGGTGTGGAATTCACCCCTCCACTTT
CASRSPGVWNSPLHF
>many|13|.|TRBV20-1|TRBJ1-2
TGCAGTGCTAGACAGGGGTTCGACTATGGCTACACCTTC
CSARQGFDYGYTF
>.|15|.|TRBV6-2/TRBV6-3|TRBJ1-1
TGTGCCAGCAGAACCGCACAGGGTCCCGGCACTGAAGCTTTCTTT
CASRTAQGPGTEAFF
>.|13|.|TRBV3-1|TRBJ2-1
TGTGCCAGCAGCCCGCCGGGACTTCTTGAGCAGTTCTTC
CASSPPGLLEQFF
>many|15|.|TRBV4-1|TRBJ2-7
TGCGCCAGCAGCCAAGAGTTCAGGGACCTTGACGAGCAGTACTTC
CASSQEFRDLDEQYF
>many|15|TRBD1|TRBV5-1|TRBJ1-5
TGCGCCAGCAGCTTGGAGGGACAGGGCGATCAGCCCCAGCATTTT
CASSLEGQGDQPQHF
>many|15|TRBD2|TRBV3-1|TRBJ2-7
TGTGCCAGCAGCCAGGAGACTAGCGGGGGGTACGAGCAGTACTTC
CASSQETSGGYEQYF
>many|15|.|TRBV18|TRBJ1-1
TGTGCCAGCTCACCGGAGGGGGGGACGAACACTGAAGCTTTCTTT
CASSPEGGTNTEAFF
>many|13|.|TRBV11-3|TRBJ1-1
TGTGCCAGCAGCTTAAACACGAACACTGAAGCTTTCTTT
CASSLNTNTEAFF
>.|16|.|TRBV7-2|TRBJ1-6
TGTGCCAGCAGTACCCCAGAACGGGGTAGTTATTCACCCCTCCACTTT
CASSTPERGSYSPLHF
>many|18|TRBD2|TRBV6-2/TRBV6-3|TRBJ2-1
TGTGCCAGCAGTTACTCGGCTAGCGGGGCCGTCACCTACAATGAGCAGTTCTTC
CASSYSASGAVTYNEQFF